A few counts support the clone carrying this T cell receptor (beta chain). The V segment lost 0 bases and the J segment 6 bases; nucleotides outside the gene matches: 3. The germline CDR1 and CDR2 sequences are MRHNA and SNTAGT. This CDR3 region has 16 residues. The data stem from a study of cytomegalovirus exposure and HLA in healthy donors. The study ran its PCR with 60 Vbeta and 13 Jbeta primers. Only in-frame clones appear in the TCRdb table, and some are missing; sequencing was by immunoSEQ multiplex PCR. The table records some 150,000 clones, 82% of them present only once. The sequenced sample was PBMCs. This sequence was found in a woman aged 40 to 49 in good health and CMV-seronegative. This sequence joins TRBV6-4 and TRBJ2-1; 12 bases fit TRBD2. This chain's CDR3 is CASSDSGLAGANEQFF. The DNA for the CDR3 is TGTGCCAGCAGTGACTCGGGACTAGCGGGTGCCAATGAGCAGTTCTTC.